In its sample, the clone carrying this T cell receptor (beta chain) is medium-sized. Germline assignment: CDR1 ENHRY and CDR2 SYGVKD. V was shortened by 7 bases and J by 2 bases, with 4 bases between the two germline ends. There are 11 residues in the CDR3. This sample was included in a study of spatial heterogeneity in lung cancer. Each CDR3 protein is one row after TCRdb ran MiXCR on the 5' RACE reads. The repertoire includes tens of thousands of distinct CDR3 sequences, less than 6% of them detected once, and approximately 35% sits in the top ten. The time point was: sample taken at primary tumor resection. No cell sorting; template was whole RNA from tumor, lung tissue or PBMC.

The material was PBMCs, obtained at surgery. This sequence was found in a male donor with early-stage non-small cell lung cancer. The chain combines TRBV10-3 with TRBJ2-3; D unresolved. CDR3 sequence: CAIKDTDTQYF. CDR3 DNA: TGTGCCATCAAAGACACAGATACGCAGTATTTT.